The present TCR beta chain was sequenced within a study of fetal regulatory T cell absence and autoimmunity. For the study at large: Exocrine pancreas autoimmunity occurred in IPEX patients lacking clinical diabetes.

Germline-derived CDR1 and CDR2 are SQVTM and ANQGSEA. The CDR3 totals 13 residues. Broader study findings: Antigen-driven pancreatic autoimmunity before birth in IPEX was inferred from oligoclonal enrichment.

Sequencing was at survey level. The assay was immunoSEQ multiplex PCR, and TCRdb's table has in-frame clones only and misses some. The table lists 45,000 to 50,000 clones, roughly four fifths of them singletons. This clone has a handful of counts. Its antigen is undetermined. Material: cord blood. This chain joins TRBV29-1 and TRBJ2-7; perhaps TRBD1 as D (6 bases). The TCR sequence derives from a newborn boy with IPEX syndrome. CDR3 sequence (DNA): TGCAACACCGAGGATTGGGGGCGCTACGAGCAGTACTTC. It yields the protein CNTEDWGRYEQYF.